Reported below is one TCR beta chain. As yet, its antigen is unknown. This CDR3 region has 15 residues. Germline CDR1 is MNHEY and CDR2 is SMNVEV (reference sequence). J gave up 6 bases and V 2 bases, and 5 bases lay outside the gene matches. The primer mix had 60 Vbeta and 13 Jbeta primers. Assay: immunoSEQ multiplex PCR; the TCRdb copy retains only in-frame clones and omits some. This repertoire shows 26,000 or so clones, roughly three quarters found once; its top ten account for about 4.5%. This entry is derived from a study of cytomegalovirus exposure and HLA in healthy donors. As for the study in general: Around 85 million unique TCRs from HLA-typed donors were held in an early data release. Overall study results and limits: An analysis was carried out at a later point. It showed that HLA-associated TCR beta chains were more clonally expanded than equally common non-associated chains. Later analysis identified several of the most significant clusters that appeared linked to common viral pathogens.

The chain employs TRBV27 and TRBJ2-7, with 12 positions matching TRBD2. The clonotype originates from a male donor in good health and CMV-seronegative. The sequenced material came from PBMCs. The CDR3 DNA reads TGTGCCAGCAGTTTAACCGGACTAGCGGGACGCGAGCAGTACTTC. The encoded protein is CASSLTGLAGREQYF.